A selection of T cell receptor beta chains follows, all from one sample in a study of CD8+ T cells in alopecia areata. Method: immunoSEQ multiplex PCR; TCRdb's copy keeps in-frame clones and lacks some. The table includes nearly 200,000 clones, more than 45% detected once. Source: CD4+ T cells sorted from blood, taken at week 24, from a patient treated with tofacitinib. Receptors were obtained from a human donor with alopecia areata. Both conserved end residues are part of each CDR3. Fields, in order: V gene, J gene, clone size, D gene, CDR3 protein, CDR3 DNA. D genes are given only for firm matches. Clone size is given for some rows only: seen once, a few or many times, or a class if the clone is expanded.

TRBV28,TRBJ2-1,few,TRBD2,CASSRLAGGYNEQFF,TGTGCCAGCAGTCGTCTAGCGGGGGGATACAATGAGCAGTTCTTC
TRBV5-5,TRBJ1-5,.,.,CASSLVAENQPQHF,TGTGCCAGCAGCTTGGTAGCGGAGAATCAGCCCCAGCATTTT
TRBV5-4,TRBJ2-3,.,TRBD2,CASSLSSGGAADTQYF,TGTGCCAGCAGCTTGTCTAGCGGGGGGGCCGCAGATACGCAGTATTTT
TRBV2,TRBJ2-7,.,TRBD2,CASSSGSAYEQYF,TGTGCCAGCAGTAGCGGGAGTGCCTACGAGCAGTACTTC
TRBV5-1,TRBJ2-2,.,.,CASSFDGELFF,TGCGCCAGCAGCTTTGACGGGGAGCTGTTTTTT
TRBV30,TRBJ1-2,.,.,CAWSGGGGYGYTF,TGTGCCTGGAGTGGTGGGGGCGGCTATGGCTACACCTTC
TRBV29-1,TRBJ2-5,.,.,CSARALDETQYF,TGCAGCGCTAGGGCACTAGATGAGACCCAGTACTTC
TRBV4-1,TRBJ2-7,.,.,CASSQDMTITYEQYF,TGCGCCAGCAGCCAGGACATGACAATCACCTACGAGCAGTACTTC
TRBV7-3,TRBJ2-5,.,TRBD2,CASSPRTSGSSTQYF,TGTGCCAGCAGCCCCCGGACTAGCGGGAGTTCGACCCAGTACTTC
TRBV11-1,TRBJ1-1,.,.,CASSPPAEAFF,TGTGCCAGCAGCCCCCCCGCTGAAGCTTTCTTT
TRBV18,TRBJ2-1,.,.,CASSPDSLEQFF,TGTGCCAGCTCACCGGACAGCCTTGAGCAGTTCTTC
TRBV5-1,TRBJ2-7,.,.,CARAVPSYEQYF,TGCGCCCGAGCGGTACCCTCCTACGAGCAGTACTTC
TRBV29-1,TRBJ2-5,few,.,CSASAGGHAETQYF,TGCAGCGCAAGCGCCGGGGGCCATGCAGAGACCCAGTACTTC
TRBV7-3,TRBJ2-1,.,TRBD2,CASSPQAGFEQFF,TGTGCCAGCAGCCCCCAAGCGGGATTTGAGCAGTTCTTC
TRBV28,TRBJ2-7,few,.,CASSLMGGALDEQYF,TGTGCCAGCAGTTTAATGGGGGGCGCCCTCGACGAGCAGTACTTC
TRBV9,TRBJ2-2,.,TRBD1,CASSAQGTGELFF,TGTGCCAGCAGCGCACAGGGGACCGGGGAGCTGTTTTTT
TRBV28,TRBJ1-2,.,.,CASSLGQAYGYTF,TGTGCCAGCAGTTTAGGGCAGGCCTATGGCTACACCTTC
TRBV29-1,TRBJ2-3,.,TRBD2,CSVELRASGGTDTQYF,TGCAGCGTTGAATTGAGGGCTAGCGGGGGCACAGATACGCAGTATTTT